These 29 T cell receptor beta chains came from one sample sequenced in a study of cytomegalovirus exposure and HLA in healthy donors. The PCR used 60 Vbeta and 13 Jbeta primers. This table comes from immunoSEQ multiplex PCR, and its TCRdb copy is limited to in-frame clones, with some not included. The top ten clones hold 1.5% to 2% of a sample with under 250,000 clones, roughly three quarters of them seen once. The sequencing input was PBMCs. These receptors came from a man between 45 and 60 years old in good health and CMV-seronegative.

This chain links TRBV19 with TRBJ2-1, with TRBD1 matching over 10 bases. In germline, CDR1 is LNHDA, CDR2 SQIVND (reference sequence). The CDR3 is made up of 15 amino acids. V was pared by 9 bases and J by 5 bases, with 10 bases of the junction left unmatched. The CDR3 nucleotides read TGTGCCAGCAAGCCCGGGACAGGGGCGAACAATGAGCAGTTCTTC. Translation: CASKPGTGANNEQFF.

Concerning this clone: The sample has other DNA sequences that encode this CDR3 too. The rearrangement joins TRBV5-1 to TRBJ2-5, with D maybe TRBD2 (5 bases). Trimming cost V 4 bases and J 1 base, with 11 bases left between them. This CDR3 spans 14 amino acids. Germline V lookup: CDR1 SGHRS, CDR2 YFSETQ. The CDR3 DNA reads TGCGCCAGCAGCCCATGGACTGGCCAAGAGACCCAGTACTTC. Its translation is CASSPWTGQETQYF. Together with reference TRBV5-1 and TRBJ2-5, the CDR3 gives the full variable domain: KAGVTQTPRYLIKTRGQQVTLSCSPISGHRSVSWYQQTPGQGLQFLFEYFSETQRNKGNFPGRFSGRQFSNSRSEMNVSTLELGDSALYLCASSPWTGQETQYFGPGTRLLVL.

The chain uses TRBV2 and TRBJ2-5; D remains unclear. CDR3 size: 14 residues. V was trimmed by 3 bases and J by 5 bases, leaving 13 bases between them. Germline V gene lookup returns CDR1 SNHLY and CDR2 FYNNEI. The CDR3 nucleotides read TGTGCCAGCAGTGAGAGGCCCTTGGAGGAGACCCAGTACTTC. Translated, it gives CASSERPLEETQYF.

This chain links TRBV7-3 with TRBJ2-7; tentatively, D is TRBD2 (6 bases). Trimming left V 5 bases short and J 6 bases short, with 20 bases between. Germline V gene sequence: CDR1 SGHTA, CDR2 FQGTGA. The CDR3 is 15 residues long. CDR3 protein: CASSPGGAAKSEQYF. The CDR3 DNA is TGTGCCAGCAGCCCCGGCGGGGCGGCGAAAAGCGAGCAGTACTTC.

This clone was seen just once. V usage is TRBV27 and J usage is TRBJ2-5; TRBD2 aligns across 13 bases. This CDR3 spans 15 amino acids. Germline CDR1 is MNHEY and CDR2 is SMNVEV (reference sequence). V dropped 6 bases and J dropped 1; count of bases not matched to a gene: 2. DNA of the CDR3: TGTGCCAGCAGCCGACTAGCGGGAGGCCAAGAGACCCAGTACTTC. Its protein is CASSRLAGGQETQYF.

The chain combines TRBV2 with TRBJ1-4, with D hard to call. The CDR3 has 12 amino acids. CDR1 and CDR2 (germline): SNHLY, FYNNEI. V lost 6 bases to trimming and J lost 10 bases, with 12 bases between them. CDR3: CASREIVGKLFF. CDR3 nucleotides: TGTGCCAGCAGGGAGATTGTTGGAAAACTGTTTTTT.

The chain links TRBV11-2 to TRBJ2-3; 9 nucleotides match TRBD2. Trimming removed 0 bases from V and 2 bases from J; junction bases left unmatched: 3. The CDR3 has 16 amino acids. CDR1 is SGHAT and CDR2 is FQNNGV in the germline V gene. Here the CDR3 reads CASSLEASGNTDTQYF. DNA for the CDR3: TGTGCCAGCAGCTTAGAAGCTAGCGGGAACACAGATACGCAGTATTTT.

The table lists this clone with a count of one. The chain links TRBV6-6 to TRBJ2-2; D not resolved. The germline CDR1 and CDR2 sequences are MNHNY and SVGAGI (reference sequence). This CDR3 comprises 12 residues. The V gene lost 3 bases and the J gene lost 7 bases, with 6 bases spanning the gap. CDR3 coding DNA: TGTGCCAGCAGTTATGAGGTCGGGGAGCTGTTTTTT. Translated, it gives CASSYEVGELFF.

This rearrangement joins TRBV30 to TRBJ1-3; D uncertain. This CDR3 region has 15 residues. In germline, CDR1 is GTSNPN, CDR2 SVGIG (reference sequence). Trimming took 2 bases from V and 2 from J, leaving 13 bases between them. CDR3 in amino acids: CAWSSQISPGNTIYF. The CDR3 DNA sequence: TGTGCCTGGAGTTCCCAGATTTCTCCTGGAAACACCATATATTTT.

The CDR3 here is CASSLDRGGEKLFF. The DNA of the CDR3 is TGTGCCAGCAGCTTAGACAGGGGAGGTGAAAAACTGTTTTTT. V usage is TRBV7-9 and J usage is TRBJ1-4, with TRBD1 identical over 7 bases. The CDR3 spans 14 residues. The germline V gene has CDR1 SEHNR and CDR2 FQNEAQ (reference sequence). The V gene end was trimmed by 1 base and the J gene end by 7 bases; junction bases not matched to a gene: 3.

The chain is built from TRBV28 and TRBJ1-2; 9 nucleotides match TRBD1. The CDR3 totals 13 residues. The J segment lost 6 bases and the V segment lost 6 bases, leaving 5 bases of the junction unmatched. In germline, CDR1 is MDHEN, CDR2 SYDVKM. CDR3 DNA sequence: TGTGCCAGCAGCCCGACAGGGGGGGATGGCTACACCTTC. This translates into CASSPTGGDGYTF.

The chain employs TRBV9 and TRBJ2-2, with D tentatively TRBD1 (6 bases). The CDR3 contains 16 residues. Trimming removed 3 bases at V and 3 bases at J, with 15 bases between. The V gene's germline CDR1 is SGDLS and CDR2 YYNGEE. The CDR3 DNA reads TGTGCCAGCAGCGCACCCTTGGACAGATACACCGGGGAGCTGTTTTTT. It is translated as CASSAPLDRYTGELFF.

The V call is TRBV9, the J call TRBJ2-7; 14 nucleotides line up with TRBD2. Trimming at V came to 0 bases and at J to 5 bases, leaving 7 bases not matched to a gene. This CDR3 has 17 residues. Germline CDR1 is SGDLS and CDR2 is YYNGEE. The CDR3 DNA sequence: TGTGCCAGCAGCGTAGGCCCGGGACTAGCGGGAGTCAACGAGCAGTACTTC. It codes for CASSVGPGLAGVNEQYF.

This clone was observed a single time. The chain is built from TRBV30 and TRBJ1-1; 7 positions match TRBD1. CDR3 length: 14 amino acids. The germline CDR1 and CDR2 sequences are GTSNPN and SVGIG (reference sequence). Trimming cost V 0 bases and J 5 bases; bases outside gene matches: 6. CDR3: CAWSVLYRGTEAFF. DNA for the CDR3: TGTGCCTGGAGTGTACTTTACAGGGGAACTGAAGCTTTCTTT.

J is TRBJ2-4 and V is TRBV5-4, with D possibly being TRBD2 (5 bases). Trimming removed 4 bases at V and 8 bases at J, with 13 bases between. Per the germline V gene, CDR1 is SGHNT and CDR2 is YYREEE (reference sequence). The CDR3 runs to 13 residues. Here the CDR3 DNA reads TGTGCCAGCAGCCCTGTAACCGGGGACATTCAGTACTTC. It is translated as CASSPVTGDIQYF.

The chain uses TRBV6-1 and TRBJ2-6, with TRBD1 as a possible D gene (5 bases). This CDR3 has 17 residues. V was pared by 4 bases and J by 0 bases, with 13 bases between. Germline CDR1 is MNHNS and CDR2 is SASEGT. Here the CDR3 reads CASSVLQGISGANVLTF. The CDR3, as DNA: TGTGCCAGCAGTGTCCTTCAGGGTATCTCTGGGGCCAACGTCCTGACTTTC.

The V call is TRBV2, the J call TRBJ2-7; D is possibly TRBD2 (6 bases). The CDR3 extends over 14 amino acids. The V gene's germline CDR1 is SNHLY and CDR2 FYNNEI. Trimming shortened V by 8 bases and J by 3 bases, and 17 bases separated the two germline ends. CDR3 residues: CASSTVGGFYEQYF. The CDR3 nucleotides are TGTGCCAGCTCGACGGTGGGAGGTTTCTACGAGCAGTACTTC.

The V call is TRBV5-1, the J call TRBJ2-7; 10 bases are shared with TRBD2. Unmatched junction bases numbered 10, after V lost 4 bases and J lost 3 bases. There are 16 residues in the CDR3. CDR1 and CDR2 (germline): SGHRS, YFSETQ. CDR3 loop: CASSQIAGGPFYEQYF. Written as DNA, the CDR3 is TGCGCCAGCAGCCAGATAGCGGGAGGCCCTTTCTACGAGCAGTACTTC.

The CDR3 coding sequence is TGTGCCAGCAGACCGGACAGGGGGCCCCGGAATAGCAATCAGCCCCAGCATTTT. Amino acids: CASRPDRGPRNSNQPQHF. This chain links TRBV9 with TRBJ1-5; 11 bases align to TRBD1. J lost 0 bases, V lost 5 bases, and 10 bases had no gene match. The CDR3 runs to 18 residues. CDR1 is SGDLS, CDR2 YYNGEE, per germline.

Points on this clone: One end of the junction does not line up with germline, which may come from a read error. The chain employs TRBV7-9 and TRBJ2-5; 11 nucleotides agree with TRBD2. Germline CDR1 reads SEHNR; CDR2 reads FQNEAQ (reference sequence). The CDR3 totals 16 residues. The CDR3 DNA reads TGTTCCAGCAGCGCCAGACTAGCGGGGCAGGGGGAGACCCAGTACTTC. It translates to CSSSARLAGQGETQYF.

This sequence joins TRBV9 and TRBJ2-1, with D possibly TRBD2 on 7 matching bases. V lost 0 bases to trimming and J lost 2 bases, with 12 bases between them. The CDR3 sequence is 16 residues long. CDR1 and CDR2 (germline): SGDLS, YYNGEE. CDR3 bases: TGTGCCAGCAGCGTAGATGGGAGGGGGACCTACAATGAGCAGTTCTTC. Protein: CASSVDGRGTYNEQFF.

The rearrangement links TRBV28 to TRBJ2-1; 9 positions agree with TRBD2. The J segment lost 6 bases and the V segment lost 3 bases, leaving 3 bases of the junction unmatched. Germline V gene data show CDR1 as MDHEN and CDR2 as SYDVKM. The CDR3 contains 14 residues. Here the CDR3 reads CASSLGGRANEQFF. Here the CDR3 DNA reads TGTGCCAGCAGTTTGGGCGGGAGGGCCAATGAGCAGTTCTTC.

This chain links TRBV27 with TRBJ1-4; 8 nucleotides line up with TRBD1. Germline V gives CDR1 MNHEY, CDR2 SMNVEV (reference sequence). CDR3 length: 14 residues. V gave up 5 bases and J gave up 6 bases; unmatched junction bases: 5. CDR3 sequence: CASSRQGIDEKLFF. The CDR3 DNA reads TGTGCCAGCAGTCGACAGGGGATAGATGAAAAACTGTTTTTT.

The chain carries TRBV28 and TRBJ1-2; D uncertain. The CDR3 has 13 residues. The germline V gene has CDR1 MDHEN and CDR2 SYDVKM. V was shortened by 4 bases and J by 0 bases, with 6 bases between the two germline ends. The CDR3 bases are TGTGCCAGCAGTTCGACTACTAACTATGGCTACACCTTC. Protein: CASSSTTNYGYTF.

The genes are TRBV7-6 and TRBJ2-2, with D perhaps matching TRBD2 (6 bases). V lost 5 bases to trimming and J lost 5 bases, with 15 bases between them. There are 15 residues in the CDR3. Germline V gene data show CDR1 as SGHVS and CDR2 as FNYEAQ. The CDR3 nucleotides are TGTGCCAGCAGCCCGGTCGTTGGGGGGACCGGGGAGCTGTTTTTT. Translation gives CASSPVVGGTGELFF.

CDR3 in DNA: TGCGCCAGCAGCGAGGGCTGGGGCACCGGGGAGCTGTTTTTT. This translates into CASSEGWGTGELFF. This chain uses TRBV5-1 with TRBJ2-2; D perhaps matches TRBD2 (5 bases). The CDR3 runs 14 residues. The V end lost 4 bases, the J end lost 4 bases, and 11 bases lay between the germline ends. CDR1 and CDR2 (germline): SGHRS, YFSETQ.

V usage is TRBV2 and J usage is TRBJ2-1, with 7 bases aligning to TRBD2. Per germline, CDR1 SNHLY and CDR2 FYNNEI. The J segment lost 6 bases and the V segment lost 4 bases, leaving 6 bases of the junction unmatched. This CDR3 comprises 14 residues. CDR3 bases: TGTGCCAGCAGTGCCCGTGGGACTACCAATGAGCAGTTCTTC. Protein sequence: CASSARGTTNEQFF.

This chain links TRBV5-1 with TRBJ2-1; possibly TRBD2 for D (6 bases). Between the trimmed V and J ends, which lost 0 bases and 6 bases, there was a span of 10 bases. The germline V gene encodes CDR1 SGHRS and CDR2 YFSETQ. The CDR3 has 14 amino acids. The CDR3 DNA follows: TGCGCCAGCAGCTTGGCCCCCGGGAGCAATGAGCAGTTCTTC. Its translation: CASSLAPGSNEQFF.

A few counts support this clone. The rearrangement joins TRBV7-9 to TRBJ2-6; TRBD2 matches 8 bases. Germline lookup yields CDR1 SEHNR and CDR2 FQNEAQ (reference sequence). This CDR3 spans 18 amino acids. With 4 bases clipped from V and 1 base from J, the junction kept 9 bases outside the gene matches. CDR3 region: CASSSIAGPISGANVLTF. The CDR3 DNA sequence: TGTGCCAGCAGCTCGATAGCGGGACCAATTTCTGGGGCCAACGTCCTGACTTTC.